This T cell receptor beta chain is from a study of T cells in Graves' hyperthyroidism and ophthalmopathy (dated by TCRdb to the late 2010s). The study in broad terms: Peripheral blood was sampled at the time of initial diagnosis, prior to any treatment. For training and testing, the 100 or so patients in the discovery cohort were randomly divided in a 7:3 ratio. Once sampling was done, hyperthyroidism patients were given methimazole at a starting dose of 30 mg daily, whereas ophthalmopathy patients were given high-dose intravenous methylprednisolone. Prospective prediction of ophthalmopathy was tested in an independent validation cohort of 18 to 20 hyperthyroidism patients and 15 to 17 patients who later progressed to ophthalmopathy. A discovery cohort of about 100 patients, fewer than 50 with Graves' ophthalmopathy and roughly 59 with stable Graves' hyperthyroidism, was used to find distinguishing TCR V-J signatures. TCR Vbeta CDR3 sequencing of 120 to 150 peripheral blood samples (under 45 ophthalmopathy, over 70 hyperthyroidism and roughly 17 progressor patients) is reported in the paper. In addition, the study compared T-cell repertoires in thyroid tissue and in blood from five or six Graves' hyperthyroidism patients. What the study reported, not specific to this receptor: A 13 V-J signature model separated ophthalmopathy from stable hyperthyroidism, with approximately 87% sensitivity and roughly 81% specificity in cross-validation and 80%/75% in testing. Most expanded thyroid clonotypes (frequency above 0.001) were also detected in blood, suggesting blood repertoires may reflect thyroid immune responses. No statistical method was used to set the sample size in advance, and investigators knew the group allocation. In validation, progression to ophthalmopathy was predicted by the model with 70% to 71% sensitivity and roughly 72% specificity, a median of about 6 months before onset.

In the ophthalmopathy patients, disease was moderately to severely active, with a Clinical Activity Score of 3 or more, a NOSPECS grade of 4 or more, and a duration of less than 3 months. The study excluded patients with uncontrolled infections, other autoimmune diseases, pregnancy or lactation. Diagnoses were established on the basis of clinical symptoms, serum thyroxine and TRAb, thyroid ultrasound, and orbital computed tomography. Ficoll-Paque density gradient centrifugation was used to isolate PBMCs from around 9.1 ml of fresh peripheral blood. Total RNA was extracted with Trizol reagent, and quality was checked on an Agilent 2100 Bioanalyzer. The CDR3 holds 12 amino acids from the cysteine to the phenylalanine. Just CDR3 DNA is preserved here, 36 bases in frame from base 1. CDR1 and CDR2 (MNHEY, SVGAGI) derive from the germline V gene. Amplification of TCR beta CDR3 regions was carried out from RNA transcripts. A first-round RT-PCR of the TCR CDR3 used the HTBI primer set with the Qiagen OneStep RT-PCR kit. Libraries were constructed in a second round of multiplex PCR, after which size selection and purification were carried out. Libraries were sequenced paired-end with 100 bp reads on an Illumina HiSeq2000. The study's processing was this. Raw data were processed with SOAPnuke, discarding reads with adapters, uncalled bases, mean Phred below 15, or no exact constant-primer or identifier match. COPE v1.2.5 was used to merge high-quality paired reads, and clonotypes were defined as unique nucleotide sequences. MiTCR v1.1 was used to align clonotypes to the IMGT TRBV, TRBD and TRBJ reference segments. The analysis was restricted to V-J combinations with a frequency above 0.0001, which together covered approximately 99% of the repertoires. A TCS score was defined as the ratio of F50 (clonal expansion) to E x V (chaos), with BLOSUM62-based TCRdist applied between CDR3 peptides within each V-J. Welch's t-statistics and random forest reduced fewer than 550 V-J features to roughly 13, which were used in a naive Bayes classifier (R e1071). The public reads were reprocessed in TCRdb via fastp at Q25 and MiXCR, keeping in-frame beta chains. Every entry covers one CDR3 protein and lists the most common genes and DNA from its rows. These V and J calls originate from TCRdb's pipeline instead of the authors' own analysis. The sample table holds some 50,000 distinct CDR3 sequences, of which approximately 52% were seen once. The top ten clonotypes cover about a tenth of the sample.

Remarks on this clonotype: Its recognized antigen is unknown. The junction differs from germline at one of its ends, possibly a read error.

Recombination connected TRBV6-5 to TRBJ2-5; the D gene is perhaps TRBD1, from 5 matching bases. Sequencing used blood. The receptor's source is a woman aged 45-60 years with Graves' ophthalmopathy. The nucleotide sequence is given as TGTGCCAGCAGTTACACGACAGAGACGCAGTACTTC. Its translation is CASSYTTETQYF.